The entry that follows covers one TCR beta chain sequence. What antigen it recognizes has not been identified. There are no base qualities to consult, and no much larger clone falls within one base. In Seattle, one collaborating source enrolled patients while the infection was active and tracked those patients longitudinally over the course of disease. The collaborating institutions used their own protocols to collect whole blood in K2EDTA tubes. For TCRbeta analysis, collaborators shipped samples as frozen whole blood, isolated PBMCs, or DNA extracted from either of those sample types. The entry originates in a study of blood T cell repertoires in COVID-19 (dated by TCRdb to 2018 to 2020). Regarding the study in general: Collaborator samples came from the United States, Italy and Spain and covered acute and convalescent phases of COVID-19. The material from the prospective study consisted of cDNA or gDNA derived from T cells, B-cell-depleted T cells, or PBMCs. Deeply sampled blood TCRbeta repertoires from subjects exposed to, actively infected with, or recovered from COVID-19 were included in the dataset. The repertoires were made available in a free public database intended to serve as a resource for research on the immune response to SARS-CoV-2. The samples were drawn from two sources: the first 160 participants of the ongoing ImmuneRACE study, and 1,254 subjects contributed by 6 global collaborators. A de-identified subject ID, COVID-19 status, age in years and sex were almost always included in the sample metadata. HLA class I and class II types, where available, came from metadata supplied by the sample provider rather than from assay-based typing.

Study-wide conclusions, independent of this receptor: How much clinical and demographic metadata was included differed by source and by participant, and the metadata was provided uncurated.

The germline V gene sets CDR1 to SGHRS and CDR2 to YFSETQ. Including the terminal cysteine and phenylalanine, the CDR3 comprises 15 residues. The only DNA kept is the CDR3, 45 bases in frame from the first base. For this chain, trimming is 0 bases at the V end and 5 bases at the J end, and the number of junction bases without a gene match is 3. The immunoSEQ Assay, a bias-controlled multiplex PCR, was used to amplify TCRbeta CDR3 regions from genomic DNA. As for the original processing: The number of nucleated cells in each sample was estimated from the amplification of reference gene primers within the assay. To quantify the absolute abundance of each unique TCRbeta CDR3 rearrangement, sequence reads were collapsed and filtered. For each sample, productive Simpson clonality was calculated as the square root of Simpson's diversity index across productive rearrangements. As stored in TCRdb, this immuneACCESS dataset retains in-frame rearrangements with V and J assigned. A fraction of the clones does not appear; measured against another copy, unresolved V genes explain less than half of the discrepancy, and the remainder lacks a known reason. That table supplies the V and J calls and clone size; D and trimming were determined from the DNA. This sample lists about 370,000 clones; more than 80% were detected once. Of the sample, 2.5% to 3.5% is held by the ten largest clones.

The chain is assembled from TRBV5-1 and TRBJ2-3, with 10 bases aligning to TRBD2. Sequenced sample: peripheral blood. The sequence was obtained from a woman in her 30s with COVID-19, enrolled during active disease. The DNA sequence reads TGCGCCAGCAGCTTGGTACTAGCGGGAATAGATACGCAGTATTTT. Its translation reads: CASSLVLAGIDTQYF.